The subject of this entry is one TCR beta chain. This sample was included in a study of blood T cell repertoires in COVID-19. Original methodology: Estimated nucleated cell counts came from reference gene primer amplification. The method was immunoSEQ multiplex PCR; TCRdb's version includes in-frame clones alone and lacks a portion of them. V and J calls and clone size come straight from that table; D and trimming were deduced from the DNA. Altogether around 300,000 clones are present, approximately 83% being singletons, with the ten largest covering 9.5% to 11%. The CDR3 totals 15 residues. V lost 6 bases and J lost 4, with 16 bases in between. CDR1 and CDR2 from the germline V gene are SEHNR and FQNEAQ (reference sequence).

The receptor comes from an older woman with acute or convalescent COVID-19. The sequenced sample was peripheral blood. V gene TRBV7-9 combines with J gene TRBJ1-5, with D possibly being TRBD1 (5 bases). CDR3 nucleotide sequence: TGTGCCAGCAGTTCAAGCTATGGGGGGAATCAGCCCCAGCATTTT. Its protein is CASSSSYGGNQPQHF. Filled out from reference TRBV7-9 and TRBJ1-5, the complete variable domain reads DTGVSQNPRHKITKRGQNVTFRCDPISEHNRLYWYRQTLGQGPEFLTYFQNEAQLEKSRLLSDRFSAERPKGSFSTLEIQRTEQGDSAMYLCASSSSYGGNQPQHFGDGTRLSIL.